This T cell receptor (beta chain) was identified during a study of T cells after posttransplantation cyclophosphamide. The study's findings and limits: TRB overlap between skin or GI tissue T cells and blood was limited. After PTCy, TRB diversity resembled that of CNI/methotrexate controls. Later post-transplant blood repertoires were often dominated by donor CD8+ memory clones.

TCRdb keeps only in-frame clones here, not all; method: immunoSEQ multiplex PCR. The sample has around 3,600 clones, more than 70% seen once. Regarding this clone: Its antigen is still unknown.

V trimming: 1 base; J trimming: 6 bases; junction bases outside the gene matches: 11. The CDR3 sequence is 17 residues long. Per germline, CDR1 LGHNA and CDR2 YNFKEQ. Methotrexate plus calcineurin inhibitor accompanied controls' myeloablative marrow transplants; sampling was 1 year later. The sequencing here drew on PBMCs, taken after allogeneic stem cell transplant with calcineurin inhibitor and methotrexate. The chain has TRBV4-2 and TRBJ2-7; 11 bases are shared with TRBD2. The receptor comes from a female patient in her fifties or sixties who received an allogeneic stem cell transplant from an unrelated donor, was CMV-positive, and had acute and chronic GVHD. The graft donor may be the source of some T cells. In DNA form, the CDR3 reads TGTGCCAGCAGCCAAGCCCTAGTAGCGGGGGGGACTTCCGAGCAGTACTTC. Its translation is CASSQALVAGGTSEQYF.